Sequencing of this T cell receptor beta chain was carried out in a study of cytomegalovirus exposure and HLA in healthy donors (dated by TCRdb to the late 2010s). The study in broad terms: An earlier analysis of more than 550 of the donors reported approximately 300 Gb of sequence data and some 110 million unique TCR beta sequences obtained from about 200 million T cells. The study profiled the T cell repertoires of under 700 subjects by immunosequencing and related them to cytomegalovirus serostatus. HLA typing included class I and class II loci at four-digit resolution. A later analysis re-analyzed previously published TCR beta repertoires from 660 or so donors and added high-resolution HLA genotyping to study TCR occurrence patterns. Rather than drawing on any new phenotypic data, the later analysis identified candidate immune exposures from TCR beta sequences and the way those sequences occurred across donors. An early release that covered some 630 HLA-typed donors contained approximately 300 gigabases of sequencing data and around 80 million unique TCR sequences. Across 398 genotyped donors of the cohort, an average of about 240,000 unique TCR beta nucleotide sequences per donor were sequenced, and around 20% of those sequences were non-productive. A later genetic analysis used genome-wide SNP genotypes for about 65% of the roughly 700 donors, treating that subset as a discovery cohort. The study aimed to test whether signatures of past pathogen exposure could be identified by cataloging public T cell receptors. In an earlier analysis of about 590 of the donors, high-throughput TCR beta sequencing was used to judge whether each TCR beta V gene segment behaved as functional or pseudogenic. A separate validation cohort of some 130 different subjects was used in addition to the roughly 670-subject first cohort. Of the roughly 400 genotyped donors, about 80% fell in the genetic ancestry cluster associated with self-reported Caucasian donors. All discovery cohort repertoires had been generated on a single sequencing platform. A handful of DR-DQ haplotypes were handled as single units for association and clustering because linkage in the cohort was strong. The number of typed donors differed by locus: roughly 629-640 for A, B, C, DRB1 and DQB1; approximately 520 for DQA1; some 610 for DPA1; and 400 to 480 for DPB1. To predict cytomegalovirus infection status, the study combined high-throughput TCR immunosequencing, statistical association of individual TCRs with disease status, and machine learning. Donor age, sex, ethnicity and CMV serostatus were compiled alongside the repertoire data.

Regarding this clone: Its cognate antigen has yet to be identified. No much larger clone exists at a distance of one base, and base qualities are not known.

The library was made by the immunoSEQ multiplex PCR assay. For the multiplex PCR, a mixture combining 60 forward primers for TCR Vbeta segments and 13 reverse primers for TCR Jbeta segments was used. The CDR3 region of rearranged TCR beta genes was amplified from genomic DNA with a multiplex PCR assay. On the Illumina HiSeq System, the amplified TCR beta libraries were sequenced as 87-base-pair reads. As for the authors' bioinformatics: Across the 500 to 750 repertoires, a later analysis counted tens of millions of unique TCR beta chains, roughly 11 million of which were shared by at least two donors. To remove PCR and sequencing errors, raw reads were error-corrected and collapsed into unique sequences using a nearest-neighbor algorithm that merged closely related sequences. CDR3 sequences were aligned to IMGT reference sequences to assign V, D and J gene segments. For a sequence to be retained, at least a six-nucleotide match to both a V gene segment and a J gene segment was required. Rearrangements were called productive when the CDR3 lacked stop codons and stayed in frame with V and J; all others were non-productive. CDR3 was defined according to IMGT convention as the region running from the second conserved V-encoded cysteine to the conserved J-encoded phenylalanine. The earlier analysis of approximately 590 of the donors excluded any sequence lacking an unambiguous match to a single V gene segment. An earlier analysis of several hundred of the donors called V segments functional above 56.7% productive rearrangements and segregating when the between-donor standard deviation exceeded 5%. A statistical classification framework was built for diagnosing cytomegalovirus status from the catalog of TCR beta chain sequences. In a later analysis, V and J genes were assigned by comparing TCR nucleotide sequences against IMGT/GENE-DB human TR gene sequences. The TCRdist pipeline was used in a later analysis to assign CDR3 sequences and most-parsimonious VDJ recombination scenarios. In a later analysis, each TCR beta chain was defined by its CDR3 amino acid sequence together with its V-gene family, and reads lacking a unique V-gene family were excluded. In a later analysis, approximately 640 highly shared, low-generation-probability nucleotide sequences were removed to address suspected cross-contamination and a sequencing artifact. In a later analysis, a clonal expansion index was calculated for each public chain from normalized within-repertoire ranks of inferred template counts. In a later analysis, generation probabilities were computed with a VDJ recombination model fitted to out-of-frame rearrangements, and the resulting probabilities were checked against IGoR. Hypergeometric tests were used in a later analysis to score TCR-TCR, TCR-HLA and TCR-CMV co-occurrence, with a repertoire-size bias correction applied to the TCR pairs. False discovery rates were estimated in a later analysis by permuting HLA or CMV assignments 20 times. In a later analysis, co-occurring TCRs were grouped using DBSCAN, and TCRdist sequence similarity was added for clustering within HLA-allele-positive subsets. Co-occurrence clustering excluded repertoires with fewer than 30,000 or more than 120,000 public chains, plus five with anomalous nucleotide sharing. This is the immuneACCESS table as TCRdb keeps it, with only in-frame sequences that have V and J called. A part of the clones is gone; compared with another copy, unresolved V genes explain less than half, and the rest is unexplained. D and trimming were read from the DNA, whereas the V and J calls and clone size are those reported in that table. Within this sample are about 160,000 clones, with about three quarters of them counted one time only. The ten most abundant clones make up around 1.5% of the sample.

Results the study describes overall, beyond this receptor: Strong co-occurrence of HLA alleles, especially DR and DQ, made assigning TCR associations to individual alleles difficult. In this cohort, only TCR beta chains were sequenced, and detectable features were limited by the absence of alpha or paired-chain data. A group of highly shared sequence variants was considered likely to be a technical artifact of the sequencing pipeline. CMV serostatus was the only immune exposure information available for the cohort. Most CMV-associated TCR beta chains appeared to be HLA-restricted in a later analysis, and the HLA associations seemed to be driven largely by CMV exposure. In a later analysis, the rate of TCR association differed among HLA loci, with DRB1 alleles having the most associated TCRs and HLA-C alleles having the fewest. The classifier was reported to diagnose cytomegalovirus status with high specificity and sensitivity in both the original and validation cohorts. A further reported finding was that TCR beta sequences accurately predicted the HLA-A and HLA-B alleles for most subjects in the first cohort. According to the authors, the approach could potentially be generalized to other disease states and immunological phenotypes. Because HLA typing was missing for some donors at each locus, association tests included only the typed subset. The presence/absence analyses assumed that sequencing depth was roughly uniform across donors, and that assumption may not be true. An earlier analysis of approximately 590 of the donors showed that most TCR beta V segments appeared in productive rearrangements either about 87% or about 30% of the time, which broadly matched IMGT annotations. The earlier analysis of some 540 of the donors excluded roughly 16 rarely observed V segments, including chromosome 9 orphons, because counts were too low. In a later analysis, HLA-associated TCR beta chains showed more clonal expansion and lower generation probabilities than non-associated chains that were equally common. An association between a missense DCLRE1C variant and V-gene and J-gene trimming of TCR beta chains was found in a later genetic analysis and replicated in an independent cohort. Three of the identified cytomegalovirus-associated TCR beta chains were confirmed in vitro to be specific for cytomegalovirus antigens. Specific HLA alleles were associated with roughly 17,000 TCR beta sequences at a false discovery rate of 0.05 in a later analysis. In a later genetic analysis, fewer N-insertions in productive TCRs were reported among donors in an Asian-associated ancestry cluster than the approximately 710-donor mean. Most TCR sequences were observed very rarely across donors, whereas some public TCRs were present in many individuals. Several of the top co-occurrence clusters appeared to be linked to parvovirus B19, influenza, CMV and Epstein-Barr virus, according to a later analysis. Correlated functional status among segregating V segments might be attributable to linkage disequilibrium, but an unknown experimental factor could not be ruled out. Some IMGT-functional V segments, including TRBV6-2 and TRBV6-3, could not be told apart with the 87-base-pair reads, so those segments were excluded. The study gave a list of about 160 TCR beta chains associated with cytomegalovirus.

The cohort was made up of 650 to 700 healthy bone marrow donors. At the time of sampling, all cohort members were nominally healthy, though unrecorded immune exposures were likely present. The donor was CMV seronegative and belonged to the group of around 350 seronegative cohort members. Every donor gave a peripheral blood sample, and the peripheral blood mononuclear cells from that sample were used for TCR beta sequencing. The Qiagen DNeasy Blood Extraction Kit was used to extract genomic DNA from the blood cell samples. Its CDR3 holds 11 amino acids, cysteine through phenylalanine. Just CDR3 DNA is preserved here, 33 bases in frame from base 1. The V end loses 8 bases and the J end loses 5 bases, and a stretch of 12 bases separates them. In the germline V gene (reference sequence), CDR1 corresponds to DFQATT and CDR2 to SNEGSKA.

Sequencing input: PBMCs. The sequence links TRBV20-1 to TRBJ1-1; the D gene is unclear. The clonotype was recovered from a young woman in good health and CMV-seronegative. CDR3 region: CSHIEQTEAFF. The bases read TGCAGTCACATAGAACAGACTGAAGCTTTCTTT.